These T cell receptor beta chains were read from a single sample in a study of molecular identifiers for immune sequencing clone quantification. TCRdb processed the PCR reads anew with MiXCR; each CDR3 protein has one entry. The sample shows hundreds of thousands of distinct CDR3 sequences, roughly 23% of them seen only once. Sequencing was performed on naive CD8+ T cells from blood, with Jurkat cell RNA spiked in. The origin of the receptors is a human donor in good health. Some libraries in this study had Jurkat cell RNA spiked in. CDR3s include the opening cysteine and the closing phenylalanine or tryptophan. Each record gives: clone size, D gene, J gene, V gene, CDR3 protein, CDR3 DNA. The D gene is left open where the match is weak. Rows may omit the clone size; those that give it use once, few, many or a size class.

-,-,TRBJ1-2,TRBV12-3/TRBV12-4,CASSVAKGDGYTF,TGTGCCAGCAGTGTGGCAAAAGGGGATGGCTATACCTTC
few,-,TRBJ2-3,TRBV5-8,CASSTYDPRGTDTQYF,TGTGCCAGCAGCACGTACGACCCCCGCGGCACAGATACGCAGTATTTT
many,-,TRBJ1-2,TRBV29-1,CSVDLTNYGYTF,TGCAGCGTTGATCTAACGAACTATGGCTACACCTTC
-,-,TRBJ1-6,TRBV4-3,CASSQVSSSYNSPLHF,TGCGCCAGCAGCCAAGTGTCGAGCTCCTATAATTCACCCCTCCACTTT
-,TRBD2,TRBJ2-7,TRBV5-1,CASSWGTTEQYF,TGCGCCAGCAGCTGGGGGACTACGGAACAGTACTTC
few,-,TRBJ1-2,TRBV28,CASSLFRTKSISGYTF,TGTGCCAGCAGTTTATTCCGGACGAAATCTATTTCGGGCTACACCTTC
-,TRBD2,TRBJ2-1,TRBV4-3,CASSQEPLVAGVSEQFF,TGCGCCAGCAGCCAAGAACCCCTAGTAGCGGGAGTTAGTGAGCAGTTCTTC
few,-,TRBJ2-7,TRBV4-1,CASSPQGQYTYEQYF,TGCGCCAGCAGCCCGCAAGGACAGTACACCTACGAGCAGTACTTC
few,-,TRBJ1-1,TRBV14,CASTPGIPGGAEAFF,TGTGCCAGCACCCCCGGCATACCGGGGGGGGCTGAAGCTTTCTTT
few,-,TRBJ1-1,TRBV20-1,CSAREQGLVTEAFF,TGCAGTGCTAGAGAACAGGGACTGGTGACTGAAGCTTTCTTT
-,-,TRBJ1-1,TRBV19,CASSMGENTEAFF,TGTGCCAGTAGTATGGGAGAGAACACTGAAGCTTTCTTT
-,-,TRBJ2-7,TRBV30,CAWSAGFYAPYF,TGTGCCTGGAGCGCGGGGTTTTACGCGCCGTACTTC
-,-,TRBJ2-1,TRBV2,CASSEAPSQTLTQKGIDEQFF,TGTGCCAGCAGTGAAGCACCTTCCCAGACCCTGACCCAAAAGGGGATCGATGAGCAGTTCTTC
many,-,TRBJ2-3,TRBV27,CASSLGVQGQDTQYF,TGTGCCAGCAGTTTAGGGGTCCAGGGGCAAGATACGCAGTATTTT
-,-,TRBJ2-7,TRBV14,CASSQTDGSYEQYF,TGTGCCAGCAGCCAGACAGACGGGTCCTACGAGCAGTACTTC
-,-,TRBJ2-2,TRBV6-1,CASSRYRGGIGQNTGELFF,TGTGCCAGCAGTAGATACAGGGGAGGAATCGGGCAGAACACCGGGGAGCTGTTTTTT
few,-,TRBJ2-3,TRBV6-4,CASSQLPLDTQYF,TGTGCCAGCAGCCAACTACCTTTGGATACGCAGTATTTT
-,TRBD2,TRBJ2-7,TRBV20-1,CSARPGGGEQYF,TGCAGTGCGAGGCCGGGGGGAGGCGAGCAGTACTTC
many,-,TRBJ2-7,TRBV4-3,CASSQSGSYEQYF,TGCGCCAGCAGCCAGTCCGGGTCGTACGAGCAGTACTTC
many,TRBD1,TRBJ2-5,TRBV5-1,CASRPTGGVPETQYF,TGCGCCAGCAGGCCGACAGGGGGTGTGCCAGAGACCCAGTACTTC
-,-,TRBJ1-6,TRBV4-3,CASSQVGQSNSPLHF,TGCGCCAGCAGCCAAGTCGGACAGAGCAATTCACCCCTCCACTTT
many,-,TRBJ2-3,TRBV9,CASSYLLGGTQYF,TGTGCCAGCAGCTATCTTCTCGGCGGTACGCAGTATTTT
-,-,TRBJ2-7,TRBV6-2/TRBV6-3,CASTPSILHYEQYF,TGTGCCAGCACCCCAAGTATCCTACACTACGAGCAGTACTTC
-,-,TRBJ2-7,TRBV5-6,CASSLRQNTYEQYF,TGTGCCAGCAGCTTGCGACAGAATACCTACGAGCAGTACTTC
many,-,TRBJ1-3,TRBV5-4,CASSGTQGSGNTIYF,TGTGCCAGCAGCGGAACACAGGGCTCTGGAAACACCATATATTTT
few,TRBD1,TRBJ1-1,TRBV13,CASNQGGATEAFF,TGTGCCAGCAATCAGGGGGGGGCCACTGAAGCTTTCTTT
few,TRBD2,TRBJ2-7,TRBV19,CASSIGTSGPYEQYF,TGTGCCAGTAGTATAGGGACTAGCGGACCTTACGAGCAGTACTTC
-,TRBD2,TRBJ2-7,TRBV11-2,CASSQSPGGGTYEQYF,TGTGCCAGCAGCCAATCCCCCGGCGGGGGGACTTACGAGCAGTACTTC
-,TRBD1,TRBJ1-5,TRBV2,CASSGWGTDNQPQHF,TGTGCCAGCAGTGGGTGGGGGACAGATAATCAGCCCCAGCATTTT
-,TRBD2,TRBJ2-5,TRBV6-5,CASSYGLAGVYATQYF,TGTGCCAGCAGTTACGGACTAGCGGGAGTCTATGCAACCCAGTACTTC
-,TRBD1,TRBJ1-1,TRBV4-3,CASSYWEGANTEAFF,TGCGCCAGCAGCTATTGGGAGGGGGCGAACACTGAAGCTTTCTTT
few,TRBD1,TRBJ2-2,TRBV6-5,CASSYSTGATGELFF,TGTGCCAGCAGTTACTCGACAGGGGCCACCGGGGAGCTGTTTTTT
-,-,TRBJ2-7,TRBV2,CASSEGMGDYKQYF,TGTGCCAGCAGTGAAGGGATGGGAGACTACAAGCAGTACTTC
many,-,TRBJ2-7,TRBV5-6,CASSLGRLLLYEQYF,TGTGCCAGCAGCTTGGGTAGACTTCTCCTCTACGAGCAGTACTTC
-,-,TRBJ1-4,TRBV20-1,CSASGPRPNLTNEKLFF,TGCAGTGCCTCGGGCCCGAGGCCCAACCTCACTAATGAAAAACTGTTTTTT
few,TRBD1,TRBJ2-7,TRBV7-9,CASSFMTGTGIYEQYF,TGTGCCAGCAGCTTTATGACCGGGACAGGGATCTACGAGCAGTACTTC
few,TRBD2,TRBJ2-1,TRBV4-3,CASSQGTSGVHEQFF,TGCGCCAGCAGCCAAGGGACTAGCGGGGTGCATGAGCAGTTCTTC
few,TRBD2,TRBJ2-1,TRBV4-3,CASSFRLANYNEQFF,TGCGCCAGCAGCTTCAGACTAGCGAACTACAATGAGCAGTTCTTC
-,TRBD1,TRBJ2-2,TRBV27,CASSSRDREGRGELFF,TGTGCCAGCAGTTCTCGGGACAGGGAAGGGAGGGGGGAGCTGTTTTTT
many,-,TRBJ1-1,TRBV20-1,CSHRVNTEAFF,TGCTCCCACAGGGTGAACACTGAAGCTTTCTTT
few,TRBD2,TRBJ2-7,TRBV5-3,CAGSLSGLAYEQYF,TGTGCCGGCAGCTTGTCCGGACTAGCCTACGAGCAGTACTTC
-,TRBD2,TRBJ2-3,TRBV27,CASGTSGGFGDTQYF,TGTGCCAGCGGGACTAGCGGGGGGTTTGGAGATACGCAGTATTTT
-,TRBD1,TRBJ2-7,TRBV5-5,CASSITPGQGREQYF,TGTGCCAGCAGCATAACCCCGGGACAGGGCAGAGAGCAGTACTTC
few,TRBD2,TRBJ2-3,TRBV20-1,CSAREQNSGRLSDTQYF,TGCAGTGCTAGAGAACAAAATAGCGGGAGGCTTTCAGATACGCAGTATTTT
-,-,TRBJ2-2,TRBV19,CATLSNTGELFF,TGTGCCACCCTCAGCAACACCGGGGAGCTGTTTTTT
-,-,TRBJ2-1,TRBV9,CASSPLGPAGVGEQFF,TGTGCCAGCAGCCCTCTGGGACCCGCCGGGGTGGGTGAGCAGTTCTTC
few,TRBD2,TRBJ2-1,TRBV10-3,CAISEASGGAVEFF,TGTGCCATCAGTGAGGCAAGCGGGGGGGCCGTGGAGTTCTTC
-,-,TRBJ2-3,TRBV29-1,CSVDRGLEDTQYF,TGCAGCGTTGATCGGGGGCTGGAAGATACGCAGTATTTT
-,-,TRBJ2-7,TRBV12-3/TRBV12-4,CASSFSGWGNEQYF,TGTGCCAGCAGTTTCAGCGGATGGGGCAACGAGCAGTACTTC
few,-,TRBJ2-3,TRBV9,CASSVSGETDTQYF,TGTGCCAGCAGCGTTTCAGGGGAGACAGATACGCAGTATTTT